This T cell receptor beta chain originates from a study of CD4 T cells in relation to SARS-CoV-2 and coronaviruses. On the study more broadly: Convalescent donors were aged about 20 to 80, with median approximately 42 years. The HLA restriction of the shared crossreactive spike epitopes was mapped. The study, taken as a whole, reports: Roughly 69% of donors had memory CD4+ clonotypes crossrecognizing SARS-CoV-2 and common cold coronavirus spike.

Using immunoSEQ multiplex PCR, the repertoire was profiled, and TCRdb retains in-frame clones only, with some absent. The sample yields about 36,000 clones, around four fifths seen once. Details on this clone: The antigen remains undetermined.

There are 11 residues in the CDR3. Germline V CDR1 and CDR2: SGHTS, YDEGEE. The germline V and J ends were trimmed by 1 base and 8 bases, with 4 bases remaining between them. Sorted naive or memory CD4+ cells met CEF peptides for roughly 10 days. The clonotype originates from an adult with COVID-19. The V call is TRBV5-8, the J call TRBJ2-1; D gene ambiguous. The sequenced material came from memory CD4+ T cells from PBMCs, cultured in vitro. This CDR3 is CASSLIHEQFF. Written as DNA, the CDR3 is TGTGCCAGCAGCTTGATACATGAGCAGTTCTTC.